The present entry profiles one TCR beta chain with its context. This sample is part of a study of blood T cell repertoires in COVID-19. Overall study: Whether acute or convalescent, the COVID-19 samples came from the United States, Italy and Spain. Sources were T cells, B-cell-depleted T cells, or PBMCs; the material itself was cDNA or gDNA.

This CDR3 has 14 residues. Germline CDR1 reads LNHDA; CDR2 reads SQIVND (reference sequence). The J segment lost 6 bases and the V segment lost 5 bases, leaving 7 bases of the junction unmatched. Per the authors' pipeline: Quantification of nucleated cells was approximated via reference gene primer amplification. The protocol was immunoSEQ multiplex PCR, while the TCRdb copy is restricted to in-frame clones and leaves out a portion. V and J calls and clone size are copied from that table; D and trimming were computed from the DNA. The table has a few hundred thousand clones, about 91% seen once. The specimen was peripheral blood. The genes are TRBV19 and TRBJ2-3; 8 bases agree with TRBD2. This clonotype originated in a woman under 40 with COVID-19, enrolled during active disease. CDR3 coding DNA: TGTGCCAGTAGTGCGACAGTAGCGGGGGATACGCAGTATTTT. It encodes CASSATVAGDTQYF. Complete variable domain (other parts from reference TRBV19 and TRBJ2-3): DGGITQSPKYLFRKEGQNVTLSCEQNLNHDAMYWYRQDPGQGLRLIYYSQIVNDFQKGDIAEGYSVSREKKESFPLTVTSAQKNPTAFYLCASSATVAGDTQYFGPGTRLTVL.